This T cell receptor beta chain was retrieved from a study of Graves' ophthalmopathy and Graves' hyperthyroidism. Transcripts of RNA were the source for amplifying TCR beta CDR3 regions. First-round RT-PCR employed HTBI primers, with a second-round multiplex PCR after it. MiXCR, run by TCRdb on the multiplex PCR reads, gives a single entry per CDR3 protein. This table holds hundreds of thousands of distinct CDR3 sequences, around an eighth found once. This CDR3 region has 15 residues. Germline V gene data show CDR1 as KGHSH and CDR2 as LQKENI. Trimming pared 4 bases from V and 0 bases from J, leaving 13 bases between. Moderate-to-severe activity, CAS ≥3, NOSPECS ≥4 and duration under 3 months were recorded for donors with ophthalmopathy. The starting material, around 9.3 ml of fresh peripheral blood, provided the PBMCs.

This chain uses TRBV18 with TRBJ2-7; D may match TRBD1 or TRBD2 (5 bases each). The sample taken for sequencing was blood. The receptor comes from a woman younger than 45 with Graves' ophthalmopathy. The chain's CDR3 is CASSLGEGRSYEQYF. The CDR3 nucleotides read TGTGCCAGCTCACTTGGTGAGGGGCGCTCCTACGAGCAGTACTTC.